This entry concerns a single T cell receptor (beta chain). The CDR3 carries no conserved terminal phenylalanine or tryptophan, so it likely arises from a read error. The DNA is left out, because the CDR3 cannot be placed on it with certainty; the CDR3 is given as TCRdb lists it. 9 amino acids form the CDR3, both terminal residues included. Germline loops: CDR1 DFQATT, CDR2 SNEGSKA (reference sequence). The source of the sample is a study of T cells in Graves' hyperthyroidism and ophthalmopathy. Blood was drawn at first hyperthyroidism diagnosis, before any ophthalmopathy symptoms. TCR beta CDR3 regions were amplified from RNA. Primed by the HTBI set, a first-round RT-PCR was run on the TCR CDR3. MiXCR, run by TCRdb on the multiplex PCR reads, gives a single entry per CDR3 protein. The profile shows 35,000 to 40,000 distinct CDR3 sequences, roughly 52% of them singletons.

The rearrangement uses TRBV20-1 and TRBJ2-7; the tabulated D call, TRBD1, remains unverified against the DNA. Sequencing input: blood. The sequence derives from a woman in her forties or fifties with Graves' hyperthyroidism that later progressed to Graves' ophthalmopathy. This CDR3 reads CSARRDRNY.